These 12 T cell receptor beta chains originate from one sample sequenced in a study of blood T cell repertoires in COVID-19. Sequenced by immunoSEQ multiplex PCR; TCRdb stores in-frame clones only, minus some. The profile covers tens of thousands of clones, with roughly 84% appearing a single time and roughly 4.5% taken by the ten largest. The sequenced material came from peripheral blood. The receptors come from a woman aged 60-75 years with acute or convalescent COVID-19.

This clone was observed at least ten times. The V and J genes are TRBV5-1 and TRBJ2-7; D gene uncertain. CDR1 SGHRS and CDR2 YFSETQ come from the germline V gene. The CDR3 is 13 residues long. Trimming cost V 1 base and J 3 bases, with 8 bases left between them. CDR3 sequence reads: CASSLQVNYEQYF. The DNA of the CDR3 is TGCGCCAGCAGCTTGCAGGTCAACTACGAGCAGTACTTC.

The rearrangement joins TRBV19 to TRBJ1-5; 7 nucleotides match TRBD1. Looked up from germline, CDR1 is LNHDA and CDR2 is SQIVND (reference sequence). This CDR3 is built from 15 residues. V trimming: 6 bases; J trimming: 3 bases; junction bases outside the gene matches: 8. The CDR3 sequence is CASRERQGLNQPQHF. The DNA for the CDR3 is TGTGCCAGTAGGGAAAGACAGGGACTCAATCAGCCCCAGCATTTT.

This rearrangement joins TRBV14 to TRBJ1-3; D not resolved. V dropped 4 bases and J dropped 0 bases, with 13 bases sitting between them. The CDR3 length is 16 residues. Germline assignment: CDR1 SGHDN and CDR2 FVKESK. In DNA, the CDR3 is TGTGCCAGCAGCCTATTCGCCCCACTCTCTGGAAACACCATATATTTT. It encodes CASSLFAPLSGNTIYF.

This clone was seen a handful of times. The gene calls are TRBV21-1 and TRBJ2-4; TRBD2, as called in the table, went unchecked against the DNA. TRBV21-1 is a recognized pseudogene. CDR3 size: 21 residues. CDR3 nucleotide sequence: TGTGCCAGCAGCAAAAAATGCCCCCAAGCGGGGGCTCCCCGGGCCAAAAACATTCAGTACTTC. Its protein product is CASSKKCPQAGAPRAKNIQYF.

This rearrangement joins TRBV6-5 to TRBJ1-5; 9 bases are shared with TRBD1. Unmatched junction bases numbered 11, after V lost 6 bases and J lost 8 bases. CDR1 MNHEY and CDR2 SVGAGI come from the germline V gene. The CDR3 extends over 15 amino acids. DNA of the CDR3: TGTGCCAGCAGCCCAGGGGGGACAGGGTTGAAGCCCCAGCATTTT. Amino acid sequence: CASSPGGTGLKPQHF.

The chain is built from TRBV6-6 and TRBJ1-1; D remains ambiguous. From germline, CDR1 is MNHNY and CDR2 SVGAGI (reference sequence). Trimming shortened V by 2 bases and J by 5 bases, and 9 bases separated the two germline ends. This CDR3 comprises 13 residues. The CDR3 DNA is TGTGCCAGCAGTTACACGGGTAGGACTGAAGCTTTCTTT. This encodes CASSYTGRTEAFF.

The V call is TRBV24-1, the J call TRBJ2-7, with 7 bases aligning to TRBD1. Per germline, CDR1 KGHDR and CDR2 SFDVKD. The CDR3 totals 15 residues. The trim removed 9 bases at V and 6 bases at J, leaving 16 bases unmatched. CDR3 region: CATSLGSQGVGEQYF. The DNA of the CDR3 is TGTGCCACCTCCTTGGGATCCCAGGGGGTTGGCGAGCAGTACTTC.

This chain links TRBV30 with TRBJ1-3, with D uncertain. CDR3 length equals 16 residues. V dropped 6 bases and J dropped 2 bases, with 20 bases sitting between them. Germline V lookup: CDR1 GTSNPN, CDR2 SVGIG (reference sequence). The CDR3 DNA reads as TGTGCCTGTAACGAACCAGGAAGAACAGCTGGAAACACCATATATTTT. Protein product: CACNEPGRTAGNTIYF.

CDR3 sequence: CASSLGSSGGAETQYF. CDR3 DNA sequence: TGCGCCAGCAGCTTGGGATCTAGCGGGGGGGCAGAGACCCAGTACTTC. The chain employs TRBV5-1 and TRBJ2-5, with TRBD2 matching over 12 bases. The V gene end was trimmed by 0 bases and the J gene end by 4 bases; junction bases not matched to a gene: 4. Germline CDR1 and CDR2: SGHRS and YFSETQ. This CDR3 spans 16 amino acids.

V and J are TRBV11-1 and TRBJ2-1; 9 bases line up with TRBD1. The CDR3 consists of 16 residues. Per the germline V gene, CDR1 is SGHAT and CDR2 is FQDESV (reference sequence). The ends lost 5 bases at V and 0 bases at J; junction bases unmatched: 5. The CDR3 DNA is TGTGCCAGCAGCCCCGGACAGGGGAGCTCCTACAATGAGCAGTTCTTC. Protein product: CASSPGQGSSYNEQFF.

The chain is built from TRBV3-1 (or the pseudogene TRBV3-2) and TRBJ1-6; D might be TRBD1 (5 bases). Germline CDR1 reads LGHDT; CDR2 reads YNNKEL (reference sequence). The CDR3 spans 15 residues. Trimming pared 4 bases from V and 9 bases from J, leaving 16 bases between. The CDR3 DNA follows: TGTGCCAGCAGCCCGGAGACAGCTGCAGGTTCACCCCTCCACTTT. Encoded protein: CASSPETAAGSPLHF.

The chain recombines TRBV10-3 with TRBJ1-2, with D unresolved. This CDR3 has 13 amino acids. Germline V gene data show CDR1 as ENHRY and CDR2 as SYGVKD. Trimming pared 3 bases from V and 4 bases from J, leaving 9 bases between. CDR3 protein: CAISEGGAYGYTF. CDR3 bases: TGTGCCATCAGTGAAGGAGGAGCCTATGGCTACACCTTC.